The sequence of this T cell receptor beta chain was determined in a study of blood T cell repertoires in COVID-19. Study summary: From T cells, B-cell-depleted T cells, or PBMCs came the material, which was cDNA or gDNA.

Using immunoSEQ multiplex PCR, the repertoire was profiled, and TCRdb retains in-frame clones only, with some absent. The profile shows 84,000 or so clones, roughly 80% of them singletons. The receptor was derived from a human donor in a cohort sampled during active COVID-19. The material sequenced was peripheral blood.

CDR3 protein: CAWSVRTGGRYTF. CDR3 bases: TGTGCCTGGAGTGTAAGGACAGGGGGCAGGTACACCTTC. The genes are TRBV30 and TRBJ1-2; 11 bases fit TRBD1. Germline V gene lookup returns CDR1 GTSNPN and CDR2 SVGIG (reference sequence). V lost 0 bases to trimming and J lost 11 bases; unmatched junction nucleotides: 5. This CDR3 is built from 13 residues. The entire variable domain, with the rest obtained from reference TRBV30 and TRBJ1-2, is as follows: SQTIHQWPATLVQPVGSPLSLECTVEGTSNPNLYWYRQAAGRGLQLLFYSVGIGQISSEVPQNLSASRPQDRQFILSSKKLLLSDSGFYLCAWSVRTGGRYTFGSGTRLTVV.